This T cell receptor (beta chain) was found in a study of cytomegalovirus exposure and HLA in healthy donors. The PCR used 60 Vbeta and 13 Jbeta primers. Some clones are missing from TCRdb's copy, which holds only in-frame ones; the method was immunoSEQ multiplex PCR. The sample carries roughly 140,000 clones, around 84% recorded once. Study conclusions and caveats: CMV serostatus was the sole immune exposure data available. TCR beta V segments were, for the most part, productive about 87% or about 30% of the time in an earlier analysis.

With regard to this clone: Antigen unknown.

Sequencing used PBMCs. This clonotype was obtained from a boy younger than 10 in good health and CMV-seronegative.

The CDR3 region is CASSRGWAREDWTQYF. As DNA, the CDR3 is TGTGCCAGCAGTAGGGGGTGGGCCCGGGAGGATTGGACCCAGTACTTC. V and J are TRBV7-8 and TRBJ2-5, with D tentatively TRBD2 (7 bases). The CDR3 runs to 16 residues. Trimming pared 6 bases from V and 7 bases from J, leaving 24 bases between. Germline loops: CDR1 SGHVS, CDR2 FQNEAQ. The full variable domain, with the rest looked up from reference TRBV7-8 and TRBJ2-5, is GAGVSQSPRYKVAKRGQDVALRCDPISGHVSLFWYQQALGQGPEFLTYFQNEAQLDKSGLPSDRFFAERPEGSVSTLKIQRTQQEDSAVYLCASSRGWAREDWTQYFGPGTRLLVL.